Listed below are T cell receptor beta chains from one sample, sequenced in a study of post-analysis software for immune sequencing data. TCRdb re-analysed the PCR reads in MiXCR, keeping a single row per CDR3 protein. The data show roughly 620,000 distinct CDR3 sequences, around 44% seen once. What was sequenced was blood. The receptors derive from a girl aged 5 to 17 with multiple sclerosis. The CDR3 runs from the conserved cysteine through the conserved F or W. The D gene is left open where the match is weak. Only part of the rows carry a size: once, few, many, or a class if the clone is expanded.

D gene: -
clone size: -
J gene: TRBJ2-7
V gene: TRBV7-2
CDR3 protein: CASSLASGGANEQYF
CDR3 DNA: TGTGCCAGCAGCTTAGCCTCTGGAGGGGCCAACGAGCAGTACTTC

D gene: TRBD2
clone size: -
J gene: TRBJ2-4
V gene: TRBV6-2/TRBV6-3
CDR3 protein: CASNDRLAGTRDAKNIQYF
CDR3 DNA: TGTGCCAGCAACGACCGACTAGCGGGGACAAGAGATGCCAAAAACATTCAGTACTTC

D gene: TRBD2
clone size: -
J gene: TRBJ2-1
V gene: TRBV6-2/TRBV6-3
CDR3 protein: CASSYRGLAGNSEQFF
CDR3 DNA: TGTGCCAGCAGTTACCGGGGACTAGCGGGAAACAGTGAGCAGTTCTTC

D gene: -
clone size: -
J gene: TRBJ2-5
V gene: TRBV5-1
CDR3 protein: CASTTELQETQYF
CDR3 DNA: TGCGCCAGCACGACAGAGCTTCAAGAGACCCAGTACTTC

D gene: -
clone size: -
J gene: TRBJ2-5
V gene: TRBV7-9
CDR3 protein: CASSLNQGQETQYF
CDR3 DNA: TGTGCCAGCAGCTTAAATCAAGGGCAGGAGACCCAGTACTTC

D gene: -
clone size: few
J gene: TRBJ2-7
V gene: TRBV10-2
CDR3 protein: CATKPGHSSYEQYF
CDR3 DNA: TGCGCCACTAAACCGGGACACAGCTCCTACGAGCAGTACTTC

D gene: TRBD2
clone size: -
J gene: TRBJ2-1
V gene: TRBV5-1
CDR3 protein: CASRLGRGGRNEQFF
CDR3 DNA: TGCGCCAGCAGACTCGGGCGGGGGGGCCGAAATGAGCAGTTCTTC

D gene: TRBD1
clone size: -
J gene: TRBJ1-1
V gene: TRBV7-9
CDR3 protein: CASSSRQGVRSEAFF
CDR3 DNA: TGTGCCAGCAGCTCCCGACAGGGCGTGAGGTCTGAAGCTTTCTTT

D gene: -
clone size: once
J gene: TRBJ1-1
V gene: TRBV24-1
CDR3 protein: CATSAGREAFF
CDR3 DNA: TGTGCCACCAGTGCGGGCCGTGAAGCTTTCTTT

D gene: -
clone size: -
J gene: TRBJ2-4
V gene: TRBV5-1
CDR3 protein: CASSLGGGLLLAKNIQYF
CDR3 DNA: TGCGCCAGCAGCTTGGGAGGCGGGCTATTGCTAGCCAAAAACATTCAGTACTTC

D gene: -
clone size: -
J gene: TRBJ2-5
V gene: TRBV12-3/TRBV12-4
CDR3 protein: CASKWSSTETQYF
CDR3 DNA: TGTGCCAGCAAATGGTCTAGTACGGAGACCCAGTACTTC

D gene: TRBD2
clone size: -
J gene: TRBJ2-3
V gene: TRBV20-1
CDR3 protein: CSASPSGGNTDTQYF
CDR3 DNA: TGCAGTGCTAGCCCTAGCGGGGGAAACACAGATACGCAGTATTTT

D gene: -
clone size: -
J gene: TRBJ2-7
V gene: TRBV25-1
CDR3 protein: CASCHSYLCYEQYF
CDR3 DNA: TGTGCCAGCTGCCACAGTTACCTATGCTACGAGCAGTACTTC

D gene: -
clone size: few
J gene: TRBJ1-2
V gene: TRBV10-3
CDR3 protein: CAINLEGSGYTF
CDR3 DNA: TGTGCCATCAATTTGGAAGGGAGCGGCTACACCTTC

D gene: TRBD1
clone size: few
J gene: TRBJ1-2
V gene: TRBV24-1
CDR3 protein: CATSEWDSYGYTF
CDR3 DNA: TGTGCCACCAGTGAGTGGGACAGCTATGGCTACACCTTC

D gene: -
clone size: -
J gene: TRBJ2-1
V gene: TRBV7-9
CDR3 protein: CASSPTTYNEQFF
CDR3 DNA: TGTGCCAGCAGCCCGACCACCTACAATGAGCAGTTCTTC

D gene: TRBD2
clone size: once
J gene: TRBJ2-1
V gene: TRBV12-3/TRBV12-4
CDR3 protein: CASSLAGIISYNEQFF
CDR3 DNA: TGTGCCAGCAGTCTAGCGGGAATAATCTCCTACAATGAACAGTTCTTC

D gene: TRBD1
clone size: few
J gene: TRBJ1-5
V gene: TRBV24-1
CDR3 protein: CATSGTTGGLGDQPQHF
CDR3 DNA: TGTGCCACCAGTGGCACCACAGGGGGCTTAGGTGATCAGCCCCAGCATTTT

D gene: TRBD1
clone size: few
J gene: TRBJ2-7
V gene: TRBV6-5
CDR3 protein: CASSSDPGQSLEQYF
CDR3 DNA: TGTGCCAGCAGTTCGGATCCGGGACAGAGCCTCGAGCAGTACTTC

D gene: -
clone size: -
J gene: TRBJ2-7
V gene: TRBV27
CDR3 protein: CASTWGDNEQYF
CDR3 DNA: TGTGCCAGCACCTGGGGGGACAATGAGCAGTACTTC

D gene: -
clone size: -
J gene: TRBJ2-3
V gene: TRBV9
CDR3 protein: CASSVEGASTDTQYF
CDR3 DNA: TGTGCCAGCAGCGTAGAAGGGGCTAGCACAGATACGCAGTATTTT

D gene: -
clone size: -
J gene: TRBJ1-6
V gene: TRBV7-3
CDR3 protein: CACSFSTDSPLHF
CDR3 DNA: TGTGCCTGCAGCTTTTCCACAGACTCACCCCTCCACTTT

D gene: TRBD1
clone size: few
J gene: TRBJ1-1
V gene: TRBV6-5
CDR3 protein: CASSSSRTGLAFF
CDR3 DNA: TGTGCCAGCAGTTCCTCTAGGACAGGGCTAGCTTTCTTT

D gene: TRBD1
clone size: few
J gene: TRBJ2-5
V gene: TRBV7-8
CDR3 protein: CASSLGPGQGQETQYF
CDR3 DNA: TGTGCCAGCAGCTTAGGGCCGGGACAGGGCCAAGAGACCCAGTACTTC

D gene: -
clone size: -
J gene: TRBJ2-7
V gene: TRBV12-3/TRBV12-4
CDR3 protein: CASKLSYEQYF
CDR3 DNA: TGTGCCAGCAAACTGTCCTACGAGCAGTACTTC

D gene: -
clone size: many
J gene: TRBJ2-1
V gene: TRBV3-1
CDR3 protein: CASSQGVYNEQFF
CDR3 DNA: TGTGCCAGCAGCCAAGGGGTATACAATGAGCAGTTCTTC

D gene: -
clone size: -
J gene: TRBJ2-6
V gene: TRBV7-6
CDR3 protein: CASSLARGTSGANVLTF
CDR3 DNA: TGTGCCAGCAGCTTAGCGCGTGGGACCTCTGGGGCCAACGTCCTGACTTTC

D gene: -
clone size: -
J gene: TRBJ1-1
V gene: TRBV11-3
CDR3 protein: CASTRRGVSSNTEAFF
CDR3 DNA: TGTGCCAGCACCAGAAGGGGGGTTAGTTCGAACACTGAAGCTTTCTTT

D gene: TRBD1
clone size: -
J gene: TRBJ2-7
V gene: TRBV7-3
CDR3 protein: CASSPTGQGREQYF
CDR3 DNA: TGTGCCAGCAGCCCTACGGGACAGGGCAGGGAGCAGTACTTC

D gene: -
clone size: few
J gene: TRBJ2-7
V gene: TRBV10-3
CDR3 protein: CAISDGSNTYEQYF
CDR3 DNA: TGTGCCATCAGTGACGGGAGTAATACTTACGAGCAGTACTTC

D gene: TRBD1
clone size: -
J gene: TRBJ2-3
V gene: TRBV6-5
CDR3 protein: CASSYRGLSTDTQYF
CDR3 DNA: TGTGCCAGCAGTTACAGGGGGCTGAGCACAGATACGCAGTATTTT

D gene: TRBD2
clone size: -
J gene: TRBJ2-5
V gene: TRBV6-1
CDR3 protein: CASTLTSGQQETQYF
CDR3 DNA: TGTGCCAGCACCCTGACTAGCGGGCAACAAGAGACCCAGTACTTC

D gene: -
clone size: -
J gene: TRBJ2-5
V gene: TRBV7-9
CDR3 protein: CASSRIGGVQETQYF
CDR3 DNA: TGTGCCAGCAGCCGGATAGGAGGCGTCCAAGAGACCCAGTACTTC

D gene: -
clone size: -
J gene: TRBJ1-4
V gene: TRBV5-1
CDR3 protein: CASSYMGAATNEKPFF
CDR3 DNA: TGCGCCAGCAGCTATATGGGGGCGGCAACTAATGAAAAACCGTTTTTT

D gene: -
clone size: few
J gene: TRBJ2-3
V gene: TRBV20-1
CDR3 protein: CSAWQVHSTDTQYF
CDR3 DNA: TGCAGTGCTTGGCAGGTGCATAGCACAGATACGCAGTATTTT

D gene: -
clone size: -
J gene: TRBJ2-1
V gene: TRBV29-1
CDR3 protein: CSVGGLGKDEQFF
CDR3 DNA: TGCAGCGTTGGAGGTTTGGGAAAGGATGAGCAGTTCTTC

D gene: -
clone size: -
J gene: TRBJ1-2
V gene: TRBV6-5
CDR3 protein: CGVGGPGLGDYGYTF
CDR3 DNA: TGTGGGGTCGGCGGGCCAGGGTTAGGGGACTATGGCTACACCTTC

D gene: TRBD1
clone size: few
J gene: TRBJ1-2
V gene: TRBV27
CDR3 protein: CASRPTGTEYGYTF
CDR3 DNA: TGTGCCAGCAGACCAACCGGGACAGAGTATGGCTACACCTTC

D gene: TRBD2
clone size: few
J gene: TRBJ2-7
V gene: TRBV29-1
CDR3 protein: CSVGTSGPQEQYF
CDR3 DNA: TGCAGCGTTGGGACTAGCGGCCCCCAGGAGCAGTACTTC

D gene: TRBD1
clone size: few
J gene: TRBJ2-1
V gene: TRBV27
CDR3 protein: CASGHSTGARNEQFF
CDR3 DNA: TGTGCCAGCGGCCACTCGACAGGGGCGAGGAATGAGCAGTTCTTC

D gene: -
clone size: few
J gene: TRBJ2-5
V gene: TRBV5-1
CDR3 protein: CASSARDQETQYF
CDR3 DNA: TGCGCCAGCAGCGCCCGGGACCAAGAGACCCAGTACTTC

D gene: -
clone size: -
J gene: TRBJ1-5
V gene: TRBV10-3
CDR3 protein: CAIQGSGNQPQHF
CDR3 DNA: TGTGCCATACAGGGTTCGGGCAATCAGCCCCAGCATTTT

D gene: -
clone size: -
J gene: TRBJ1-2
V gene: TRBV7-2
CDR3 protein: CASSREVSSYGYTF
CDR3 DNA: TGTGCCAGCAGCCGCGAAGTATCAAGCTATGGCTACACCTTC

D gene: -
clone size: few
J gene: TRBJ2-1
V gene: TRBV4-1
CDR3 protein: CASSQGLSGGTYNEQFF
CDR3 DNA: TGCGCCAGCAGCCAAGGGCTCTCGGGCGGTACCTACAATGAGCAGTTCTTC

D gene: TRBD2
clone size: -
J gene: TRBJ2-1
V gene: TRBV5-8
CDR3 protein: CASSLELAGDLRNEQFF
CDR3 DNA: TGTGCCAGCAGCTTGGAACTAGCGGGAGATCTCAGGAATGAGCAGTTCTTC

D gene: TRBD1
clone size: -
J gene: TRBJ1-1
V gene: TRBV12-3/TRBV12-4
CDR3 protein: CASSPMTGGTEAFF
CDR3 DNA: TGTGCCAGCAGTCCTATGACAGGGGGAACTGAAGCTTTCTTT

D gene: TRBD2
clone size: -
J gene: TRBJ2-3
V gene: TRBV7-7
CDR3 protein: CASRGGTGTRNFRYF
CDR3 DNA: TGTGCCAGCAGGGGAGGTACGGGGACTAGGAATTTTCGGTATTTT